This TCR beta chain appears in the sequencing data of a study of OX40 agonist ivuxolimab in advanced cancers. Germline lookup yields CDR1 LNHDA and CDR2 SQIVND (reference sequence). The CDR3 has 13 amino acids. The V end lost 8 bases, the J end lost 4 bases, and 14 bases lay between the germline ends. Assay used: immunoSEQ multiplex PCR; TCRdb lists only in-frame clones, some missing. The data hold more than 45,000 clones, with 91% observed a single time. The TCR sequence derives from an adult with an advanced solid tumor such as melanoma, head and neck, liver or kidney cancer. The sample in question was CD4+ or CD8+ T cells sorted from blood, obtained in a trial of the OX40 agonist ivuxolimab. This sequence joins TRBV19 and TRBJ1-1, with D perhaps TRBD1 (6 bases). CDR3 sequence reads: CASGTGSGTEAFF. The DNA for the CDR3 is TGTGCCAGTGGAACAGGGTCTGGCACTGAAGCTTTCTTT.